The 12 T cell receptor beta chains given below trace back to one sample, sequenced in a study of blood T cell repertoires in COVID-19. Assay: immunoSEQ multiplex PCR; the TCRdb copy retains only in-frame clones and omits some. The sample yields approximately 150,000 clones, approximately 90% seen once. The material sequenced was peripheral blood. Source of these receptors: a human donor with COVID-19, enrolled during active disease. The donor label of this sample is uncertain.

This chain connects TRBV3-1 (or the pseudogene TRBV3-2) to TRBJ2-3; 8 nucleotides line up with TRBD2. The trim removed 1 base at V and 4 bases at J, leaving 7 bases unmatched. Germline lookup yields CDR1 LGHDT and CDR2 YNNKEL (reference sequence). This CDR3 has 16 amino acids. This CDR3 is CASSQVLGGAPDTQYF. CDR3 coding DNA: TGTGCCAGCAGCCAAGTTCTCGGGGGGGCCCCAGATACGCAGTATTTT.

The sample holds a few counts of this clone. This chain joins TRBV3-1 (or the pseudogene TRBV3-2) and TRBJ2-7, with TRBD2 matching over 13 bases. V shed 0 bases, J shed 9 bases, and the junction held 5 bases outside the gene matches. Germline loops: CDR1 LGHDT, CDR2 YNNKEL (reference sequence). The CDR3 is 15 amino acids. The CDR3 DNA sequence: TGTGCCAGCAGCCAAGACGGGACTAGCGGGACGGTGCAGTACTTC. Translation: CASSQDGTSGTVQYF.

The CDR3 spells CASSQTVYEQYF. As DNA, the CDR3 is TGTGCCAGCAGCCAGACAGTCTACGAGCAGTACTTC. The J gene is TRBJ2-7, the V gene TRBV28, with a possible D match to TRBD1 (5 bases). V lost 6 bases, J lost 3 bases, and 9 bases lay in between. This CDR3 is built from 12 residues. CDR1 MDHEN and CDR2 SYDVKM come from the germline V gene. Based on the CDR3 plus reference TRBV28 and TRBJ2-7, the full variable domain is DVKVTQSSRYLVKRTGEKVFLECVQDMDHENMFWYRQDPGLGLRLIYFSYDVKMKEKGDIPEGYSVSREKKERFSLILESASTNQTSMYLCASSQTVYEQYFGPGTRLTVT.

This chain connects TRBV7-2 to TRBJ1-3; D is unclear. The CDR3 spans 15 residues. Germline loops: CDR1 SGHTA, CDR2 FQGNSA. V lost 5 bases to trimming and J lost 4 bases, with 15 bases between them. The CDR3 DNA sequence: TGTGCCAGCAGCCCCGGTAGCGAGGAAGGAAACACCATATATTTT. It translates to CASSPGSEEGNTIYF.

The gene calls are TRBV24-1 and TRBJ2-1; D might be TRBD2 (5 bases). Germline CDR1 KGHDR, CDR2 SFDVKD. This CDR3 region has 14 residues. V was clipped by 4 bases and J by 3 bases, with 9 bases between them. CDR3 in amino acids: CATSDTGVYNEQFF. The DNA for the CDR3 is TGTGCCACCAGTGACACCGGGGTCTACAATGAGCAGTTCTTC.

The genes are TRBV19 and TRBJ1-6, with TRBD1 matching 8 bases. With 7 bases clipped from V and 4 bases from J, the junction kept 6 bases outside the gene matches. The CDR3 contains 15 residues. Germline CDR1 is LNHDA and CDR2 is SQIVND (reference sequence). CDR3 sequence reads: CASTPGGWYNSPLHF. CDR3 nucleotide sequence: TGTGCCAGTACCCCAGGGGGCTGGTATAATTCACCCCTCCACTTT.

The CDR3 sequence: CATSDSGQEYTF. CDR3 nucleotide sequence: TGTGCCACCAGTGATTCGGGACAGGAGTACACCTTC. J is TRBJ1-2 and V is TRBV24-1; 8 nucleotides line up with TRBD1. Trimming cost V 2 bases and J 11 bases; bases outside gene matches: 3. Germline V gene lookup returns CDR1 KGHDR and CDR2 SFDVKD. The CDR3 loop spans 12 amino acids.

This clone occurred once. The CDR3: CASSVEDTRSYEQYF. The CDR3 region has the DNA TGTGCCAGCAGCGTAGAGGACACCCGATCCTACGAGCAGTACTTC. This chain connects TRBV9 to TRBJ2-7; the D gene is possibly TRBD1 (5 bases). V was clipped by 0 bases and J by 1 base, with 11 bases between them. The CDR3 runs to 15 residues. Germline assignment: CDR1 SGDLS and CDR2 YYNGEE. The whole variable domain, filled in from reference TRBV9 and TRBJ2-7, reads DSGVTQTPKHLITATGQRVTLRCSPRSGDLSVYWYQQSLDQGLQFLIQYYNGEERAKGNILERFSAQQFPDLHSELNLSSLELGDSALYFCASSVEDTRSYEQYFGPGTRLTVT.

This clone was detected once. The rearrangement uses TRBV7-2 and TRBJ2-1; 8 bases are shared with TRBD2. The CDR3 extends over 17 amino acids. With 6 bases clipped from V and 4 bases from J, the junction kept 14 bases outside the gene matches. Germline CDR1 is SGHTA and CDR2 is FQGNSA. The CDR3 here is CASRRPSVSGGYNEQFF. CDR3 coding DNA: TGTGCCAGCAGACGCCCCTCGGTGAGCGGGGGATACAATGAGCAGTTCTTC.

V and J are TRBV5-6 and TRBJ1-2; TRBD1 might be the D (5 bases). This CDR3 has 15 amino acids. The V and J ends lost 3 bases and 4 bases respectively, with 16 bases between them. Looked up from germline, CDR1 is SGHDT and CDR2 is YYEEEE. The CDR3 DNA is TGTGCCAGCAGCTGGGAGGGGAGCGCCATCTATGGCTACACCTTC. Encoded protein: CASSWEGSAIYGYTF.

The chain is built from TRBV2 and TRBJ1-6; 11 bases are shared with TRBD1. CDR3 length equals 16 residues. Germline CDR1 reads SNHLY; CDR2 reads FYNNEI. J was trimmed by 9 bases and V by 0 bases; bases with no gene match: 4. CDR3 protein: CASSEAGTGGRSPLHF. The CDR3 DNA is TGTGCCAGCAGTGAAGCGGGGACAGGGGGACGTTCACCCCTCCACTTT.

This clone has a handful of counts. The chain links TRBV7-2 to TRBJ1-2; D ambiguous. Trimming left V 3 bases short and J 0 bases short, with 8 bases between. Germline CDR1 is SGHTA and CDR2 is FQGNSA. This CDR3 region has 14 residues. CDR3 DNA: TGTGCCAGCAGCTTTGCAGAACCTAACTATGGCTACACCTTC. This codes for CASSFAEPNYGYTF.